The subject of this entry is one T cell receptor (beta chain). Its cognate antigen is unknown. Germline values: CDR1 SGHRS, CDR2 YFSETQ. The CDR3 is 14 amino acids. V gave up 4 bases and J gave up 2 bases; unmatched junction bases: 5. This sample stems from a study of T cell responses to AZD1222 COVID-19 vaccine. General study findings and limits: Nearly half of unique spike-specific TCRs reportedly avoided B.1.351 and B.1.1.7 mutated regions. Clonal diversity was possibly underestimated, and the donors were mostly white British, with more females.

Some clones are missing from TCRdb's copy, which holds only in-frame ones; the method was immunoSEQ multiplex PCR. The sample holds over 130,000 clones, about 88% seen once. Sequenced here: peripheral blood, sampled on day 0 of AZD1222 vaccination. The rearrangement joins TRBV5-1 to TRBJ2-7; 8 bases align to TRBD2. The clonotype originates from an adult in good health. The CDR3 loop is CASSKLAEPYEQYF. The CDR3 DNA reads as TGCGCCAGCAGCAAACTAGCGGAACCCTACGAGCAGTACTTC.